The 7 T cell receptor beta chains presented below share a single source sample, sequenced in a study of T cell repertoires in cytomegalovirus infection. TCRdb called the reads again in MiXCR, with one record for every CDR3 protein. This table has 150,000 or so distinct CDR3 sequences, 20% to 25% appearing once. Material for sequencing was PBMCs. Receptor source: a human donor in good health (CMV status not recorded). Some clones in this sample may be carry-over from other donors' samples.

The V gene is TRBV6-1, the J gene TRBJ1-2; D is ambiguous. Trimming took off 7 bases at V and 5 bases at J, with 20 bases between the two ends. CDR3 length equals 15 residues. Per germline, CDR1 MNHNS and CDR2 SASEGT. The CDR3 protein is CASTQGKAGAYGYTF. The CDR3 DNA sequence: TGTGCCAGCACCCAAGGAAAAGCAGGTGCTTATGGCTACACCTTC.

The table lists this clonotype with a few counts. J is TRBJ1-2 and V is TRBV28; perhaps TRBD1 as D (6 bases). This CDR3 has 15 residues. Trimming pared 3 bases from V and 1 base from J, leaving 12 bases between. Germline V lookup: CDR1 MDHEN, CDR2 SYDVKM. CDR3 in amino acids: CASSFPDRNNYGYTF. The DNA of the CDR3 is TGTGCCAGCAGTTTCCCCGACAGGAATAACTATGGCTACACCTTC.

This clonotype was observed many times. The gene calls are TRBV7-2 and TRBJ1-6; D unclear. CDR1 SGHTA and CDR2 FQGNSA come from the germline V gene. V was trimmed by 1 base and J by 0 bases, leaving 7 bases between them. This CDR3 has 16 amino acids. The CDR3 sequence is CASSLDRSSYNSPLHF. The CDR3 DNA reads as TGTGCCAGCAGCTTAGATAGGAGCTCCTATAATTCACCCCTCCACTTT.

This clonotype was observed a handful of times. One end of the junction fails to match germline, which may point to a read error. This rearrangement joins TRBV7-6 to TRBJ2-2, with D unresolved. The CDR3 consists of 14 residues. Germline V gene lookup returns CDR1 SGHVS and CDR2 FNYEAQ. DNA of the CDR3: TGTGCTAGCAGCGATGGGGTAGGGTCCGGGGAGCTGTTTTTT. Translation: CASSDGVGSGELFF.

The sample holds many counts of this clonotype. CDR3 protein: CASSLARTGVNQPQHF. The CDR3 nucleotides read TGTGCCAGCAGCTTAGCGAGGACAGGGGTCAATCAGCCCCAGCATTTT. The chain employs TRBV7-2 and TRBJ1-5; TRBD1 aligns across 9 bases. Germline trimming cut 0 bases from V and 3 bases from J; bases unmatched to any gene: 3. The CDR3 has 16 amino acids. Germline CDR1 SGHTA, CDR2 FQGNSA. The complete variable domain, with remaining parts taken from reference TRBV7-2 and TRBJ1-5, reads GAGVSQSPSNKVTEKGKDVELRCDPISGHTALYWYRQSLGQGLEFLIYFQGNSAPDKSGLPSDRFSAERTGGSVSTLTIQRTQQEDSAVYLCASSLARTGVNQPQHFGDGTRLSIL.

This clonotype was picked up many times. The chain uses TRBV7-2 and TRBJ1-3; D ambiguous. V was pared by 5 bases and J by 2 bases, with 13 bases between. The CDR3 contains 15 residues. Germline V CDR1 and CDR2: SGHTA, FQGNSA. The CDR3 nucleotides are TGTGCCAGCAGCCGGGTCCCTGAGCCTGGAAACACCATATATTTT. Translated, it gives CASSRVPEPGNTIYF.

This clonotype occurred many times. This sequence joins TRBV7-2 and TRBJ1-1; D unclear. V lost 2 bases, J lost 4 bases, and 14 bases lay in between. CDR3 length: 15 amino acids. Germline assignment: CDR1 SGHTA and CDR2 FQGNSA. The CDR3 region is CASSLSEMVVTEAFF. CDR3 bases: TGTGCCAGCAGCTTATCGGAGATGGTCGTCACTGAAGCTTTCTTT.